The entry that follows covers one T cell receptor (beta chain) sequence. Generated by immunoSEQ multiplex PCR, the TCRdb table keeps only in-frame clones and is missing some. The sample gives more than 70,000 clones, 80% to 90% of which show up once; 10% is in the top ten. The study sampled blood at baseline, cycle 4 day 1, and cycle 7 day 1. The data stem from a study of OX40 agonist ivuxolimab in advanced cancers. Overall study: Patients received ivuxolimab, an intravenous treatment, every 2 weeks at 0.01 to 10 mg/kg. The mean age was approximately 60 years, ranging from 23 to 79, with 65% to 90% of participants male.

The sequences come from CD4+ or CD8+ T cells sorted from blood, collected in a trial of the OX40 agonist ivuxolimab. The receptor was derived from an adult with an advanced solid tumor such as melanoma, head and neck, liver or kidney cancer.

CDR3 protein: CASSVSSRGTEAFF. Here the CDR3 DNA reads TGTGCCAGCAGCGTATCATCCAGGGGCACTGAAGCTTTCTTT. The J gene is TRBJ1-1, the V gene TRBV9, with D possibly being TRBD1 (6 bases). The CDR3 sequence is 14 residues long. Looked up from germline, CDR1 is SGDLS and CDR2 is YYNGEE. Trimming removed 1 base from V and 4 bases from J, with 11 bases in between.